This paragraph reports one T cell receptor (beta chain). This CDR3 spans 14 amino acids. With V trimmed by 4 bases and J by 2 bases, 2 bases remained unmatched. Germline V gene data show CDR1 as SGHTS and CDR2 as YDEGEE. The method was immunoSEQ multiplex PCR; TCRdb's version includes in-frame clones alone and lacks a portion of them. This table has tens of thousands of clones, 85% to 90% appearing once. The data are from a study of blood T cell repertoires in COVID-19. Source material: peripheral blood. The V call is TRBV5-8, the J call TRBJ1-4; TRBD1 aligns across 7 bases. The receptor was derived from a man between 70 and 80 years old with active or convalescent COVID-19. In nucleotides, the CDR3 is TGTGCCAGCAGCGCGGACAGGACTAATGAAAAACTGTTTTTT. It codes for CASSADRTNEKLFF.